The 23 T cell receptor beta chains below all came from one sample that was sequenced in a study of shared clonotypes between healthy human individuals. Only in-frame clones appear in the TCRdb table, and some are missing; sequencing was by immunoSEQ multiplex PCR. The sample consists of 1.5 million to 1.9 million clones, approximately 98% of them appearing once. Input material: naive CD4+ T cells sorted from blood. Described subset: CD45RA+ positively selected. The receptors were gathered from a man aged 30 to 45 in good health.

This clone was found once. The J gene is TRBJ2-7, the V gene TRBV9; 12 nucleotides align to TRBD2. CDR3 size: 15 residues. Germline CDR1 is SGDLS and CDR2 is YYNGEE. V was clipped by 0 bases and J by 7 bases; unmatched bases: 5. The CDR3 sequence: CASSVDFTSGREQYF. Written as DNA, the CDR3 is TGTGCCAGCAGCGTAGATTTCACTAGCGGGAGGGAGCAGTACTTC. The whole variable domain, filled in from reference TRBV9 and TRBJ2-7, reads DSGVTQTPKHLITATGQRVTLRCSPRSGDLSVYWYQQSLDQGLQFLIQYYNGEERAKGNILERFSAQQFPDLHSELNLSSLELGDSALYFCASSVDFTSGREQYFGPGTRLTVT.

The chain uses TRBV9 and TRBJ2-1; D gene unclear. Per germline, CDR1 SGDLS and CDR2 YYNGEE. The V gene lost 3 bases and the J gene lost 6 bases, with 10 bases spanning the gap. CDR3 length equals 13 residues. CDR3 protein: CASSATSANEQFF. Here the CDR3 DNA reads TGTGCCAGCAGCGCGACTTCCGCCAATGAGCAGTTCTTC. The full variable domain, rest sourced from reference TRBV9 and TRBJ2-1, is DSGVTQTPKHLITATGQRVTLRCSPRSGDLSVYWYQQSLDQGLQFLIQYYNGEERAKGNILERFSAQQFPDLHSELNLSSLELGDSALYFCASSATSANEQFFGPGTRLTVL.

The rearrangement joins TRBV6-6 to TRBJ2-7; D remains ambiguous. The CDR3 runs to 14 residues. Germline V gene sequence: CDR1 MNHNY, CDR2 SVGAGI (reference sequence). V gave up 5 bases and J gave up 6 bases, with 17 bases separating them. The CDR3 loop is CASSQPRLPSEQYF. CDR3 DNA sequence: TGTGCCAGCAGTCAACCGAGACTTCCCAGCGAGCAGTACTTC.

V and J are TRBV10-1 and TRBJ1-1; D might be TRBD1 (6 bases). Trimming left V 2 bases short and J 6 bases short, with 10 bases between. The germline V gene has CDR1 WNHNN and CDR2 SYGVQD (reference sequence). The CDR3 totals 13 residues. DNA for the CDR3: TGCGCCAGCAGTGAGAACAGGGTAGCTGAAGCTTTCTTT. Its translation: CASSENRVAEAFF.

This clone came up once. The chain is built from TRBV6-4 and TRBJ1-5; D unresolved. Per the germline V gene, CDR1 is MRHNA and CDR2 is SNTAGT. The CDR3 is made up of 15 amino acids. V was trimmed by 3 bases and J by 2 bases, leaving 11 bases between them. The CDR3 region has the DNA TGTGCCAGCAGTGAGGACTGGCGGGGCAATCAGCCCCAGCATTTT. It is translated as CASSEDWRGNQPQHF.

The rearrangement links TRBV7-9 to TRBJ2-5, with 13 positions matching TRBD2. Germline loops: CDR1 SEHNR, CDR2 FQNEAQ (reference sequence). The length of the CDR3 is 17 residues. With 1 base clipped from V and 1 base from J, the junction kept 3 bases outside the gene matches. The CDR3 is CASSLGGLAGTQETQYF. The DNA of the CDR3 is TGTGCCAGCAGCTTAGGGGGACTAGCGGGAACCCAAGAGACCCAGTACTTC.

The J gene is TRBJ2-2, the V gene TRBV9; no clear D. Germline CDR1 and CDR2: SGDLS and YYNGEE. The ends were cut back, 0 bases at V and 5 bases at J, with 14 bases in the middle. The CDR3 runs to 16 residues. CDR3 DNA sequence: TGTGCCAGCAGCGTAGAGCCTCAGGTGGTTACCGGGGAGCTGTTTTTT. It codes for CASSVEPQVVTGELFF.

The chain combines TRBV27 with TRBJ1-5, with 9 bases matching TRBD1. The junction had 11 bases not matched to a gene; V was cut back by 5 bases and J by 12 bases. The CDR3 consists of 14 residues. Germline values: CDR1 MNHEY, CDR2 SMNVEV (reference sequence). For the CDR3, the DNA is TGTGCCAGCAGTCAGGGACAGGGAAGAGGTGTCCAGCATTTT. Encoded protein: CASSQGQGRGVQHF.

This clone was counted a single time. V is TRBV9 and J is TRBJ2-7, with 8 bases that match TRBD2. Germline CDR1 and CDR2: SGDLS and YYNGEE. The J segment lost 2 bases and the V segment lost 0 bases, leaving 4 bases of the junction unmatched. This CDR3 is built from 15 residues. CDR3 amino acids: CASSVEPGGPYEQYF. The CDR3 DNA reads as TGTGCCAGCAGCGTAGAACCGGGAGGGCCCTACGAGCAGTACTTC.

The chain has TRBV7-2 and TRBJ2-7, with a weak D call TRBD2 (5 bases). V was clipped by 5 bases and J by 7 bases, with 21 bases between them. The germline CDR1 and CDR2 sequences are SGHTA and FQGNSA. The CDR3 has 15 amino acids. DNA of the CDR3: TGTGCCAGCAGCCCACTCGGAACTGGTCCGGGGGAGCAGTACTTC. Its translation is CASSPLGTGPGEQYF.

The chain joins TRBV28 to TRBJ2-7; D could derive from TRBD1 or TRBD2 (5 bases each). CDR1 and CDR2 (germline): MDHEN, SYDVKM. V was trimmed by 6 bases and J by 3 bases, leaving 12 bases between them. CDR3 length: 13 residues. CDR3 amino acids: CASSRGTDYEQYF. The CDR3, as DNA: TGTGCCAGCAGCCGAGGGACCGACTACGAGCAGTACTTC.

The chain is built from TRBV6-5 and TRBJ1-2, with D uncertain. V lost 2 bases to trimming and J lost 4 bases, with 8 bases between them. The CDR3 sequence is 13 residues long. CDR1 MNHEY and CDR2 SVGAGI come from the germline V gene. The CDR3 sequence: CASSYGSLYGYTF. CDR3 coding DNA: TGTGCCAGCAGTTACGGCAGTCTCTATGGCTACACCTTC.

J is TRBJ2-7 and V is TRBV14; tentatively, D is TRBD2 (5 bases). The CDR3 runs to 15 residues. Germline V gene data show CDR1 as SGHDN and CDR2 as FVKESK. Deletions cut 3 bases from V and 2 bases from J, with 14 bases between. The CDR3 nucleotides are TGTGCCAGCAGCCAGCGTTCTAGCAGGCCCTACGAGCAGTACTTC. Its translation: CASSQRSSRPYEQYF.

This chain links TRBV18 with TRBJ2-7; 7 bases line up with TRBD1. V trimming: 5 bases; J trimming: 3 bases; junction bases outside the gene matches: 7. Germline V gene data show CDR1 as KGHSH and CDR2 as LQKENI. The CDR3 consists of 14 residues. The CDR3 DNA reads as TGTGCCAGCTCATACACAGGGGAAGACTACGAGCAGTACTTC. This translates into CASSYTGEDYEQYF.

The chain links TRBV7-9 to TRBJ2-7; 8 positions match TRBD1. This CDR3 region has 15 residues. Trimming removed 1 base from V and 5 bases from J; junction bases left unmatched: 7. Germline loops: CDR1 SEHNR, CDR2 FQNEAQ (reference sequence). The CDR3 is CASSLEGQGWNEQYF. The CDR3 nucleotides are TGTGCCAGCAGCTTAGAAGGACAGGGTTGGAACGAGCAGTACTTC.

This chain connects TRBV5-4 to TRBJ2-5; 8 positions agree with TRBD1. The J segment lost 2 bases and the V segment lost 4 bases, leaving 1 base of the junction unmatched. There are 13 residues in the CDR3. Per the germline V gene, CDR1 is SGHNT and CDR2 is YYREEE (reference sequence). The CDR3 region is CASSRDRQETQYF. The CDR3 DNA follows: TGTGCCAGCAGCCGGGACAGGCAAGAGACCCAGTACTTC.

The gene calls are TRBV19 and TRBJ2-3, with TRBD1 as a possible D gene (6 bases). Trimming left V 6 bases short and J 3 bases short, with 16 bases between. Per germline, CDR1 LNHDA and CDR2 SQIVND (reference sequence). The CDR3 has 15 residues. As DNA, the CDR3 is TGTGCCAGTAGGAGGCCGGGACAAGGGACAGATACGCAGTATTTT. Translated, it gives CASRRPGQGTDTQYF.

The CDR3 DNA follows: TGTGCCAGCTTCTCCGGAAACACCATATATTTT. Amino acid sequence: CASFSGNTIYF. The chain links TRBV28 to TRBJ1-3; unclear D gene. Trimming removed 8 bases from V and 4 bases from J, with 6 bases in between. The CDR3 is 11 residues long. Germline values: CDR1 MDHEN, CDR2 SYDVKM.

CDR3 in DNA: TGTGCCAGCAGCCAAGATTCTATACGGGGGCTTAGCGGGGTTTCCTACGAGCAGTACTTC. The encoded protein is CASSQDSIRGLSGVSYEQYF. This sequence joins TRBV4-2 and TRBJ2-7; TRBD2 agrees at 8 bases. The CDR3 consists of 20 residues. CDR1 LGHNA and CDR2 YNFKEQ come from the germline V gene. After removal of 0 bases from V and 1 base from J, the junction contained 17 bases not matched to a gene.

The J gene is TRBJ2-7, the V gene TRBV10-2; the D gene could be TRBD1 or TRBD2 (6 bases each). The CDR3 has 14 residues. Germline-derived CDR1 and CDR2 are WSHSY and SAAADI. V shed 7 bases and J shed 2 bases, with 15 bases lying between them. The CDR3 spells CASMKGGTTYEQYF. The CDR3 DNA is TGCGCCAGCATGAAGGGGGGTACGACCTACGAGCAGTACTTC.

In this sample, this clone turned up once. The junction differs from germline at one of its ends, possibly a read error. Here the CDR3 DNA reads TGTGCCAGCAGCGGTGTGGGACCGAAAATCGCCTTC. The encoded protein is CASSGVGPKIAF. The V call is TRBV28, the J call TRBJ1-2; the D gene is possibly TRBD1 (5 bases). CDR3 size: 12 residues. CDR1 MDHEN and CDR2 SYDVKM come from the germline V gene.

This clone was picked up a small number of times. This chain uses TRBV5-1 with TRBJ1-2; TRBD1 matches at 12 bases. Germline trimming cut 5 bases from V and 12 bases from J; bases unmatched to any gene: 8. There are 13 residues in the CDR3. In germline, CDR1 is SGHRS, CDR2 YFSETQ. CDR3 bases: TGCGCCAGCAGAGGGGACAGGGGGCATGTCGACACCTTC. It specifies CASRGDRGHVDTF.

The chain has TRBV20-1 and TRBJ1-4; D unclear. Germline-derived CDR1 and CDR2 are DFQATT and SNEGSKA (reference sequence). This CDR3 is 11 amino acids long. The CDR3 region has the DNA TGCAGCGCTTGGCTGAGTGAAAAACTGTTTTTT. Translating gives CSAWLSEKLFF.